Shown below are 28 T cell receptor beta chains from a single sample sequenced in a study of T cells in tumors after PD-1 blockade. Assay used: immunoSEQ multiplex PCR; TCRdb lists only in-frame clones, some missing. The sample includes some 66,000 clones, less than 85% seen only once; the top ten take 4.7%. Sequenced here: PBMCs, sampled after anti-PD-1 treatment. The receptors come from a human donor with basal cell carcinoma.

This sequence joins TRBV6-6 and TRBJ2-7; tentative D call: TRBD2 (6 bases). Trimming stripped 6 bases from V and 3 bases from J, with 15 bases between. The germline V gene has CDR1 MNHNY and CDR2 SVGAGI (reference sequence). CDR3 size: 14 residues. The CDR3 loop reads CASSSGTEDYEQYF. For the CDR3, the DNA is TGTGCCAGCAGCTCCGGGACTGAGGACTACGAGCAGTACTTC.

The chain links TRBV3-1 (or the pseudogene TRBV3-2) to TRBJ1-3; D is undetermined. The CDR3 covers 14 residues. V lost 3 bases and J lost 0, with 6 bases in between. CDR1 is LGHDT, CDR2 YNNKEL, per germline (reference sequence). Here the CDR3 reads CASSQGNSGNTIYF. The CDR3 region has the DNA TGTGCCAGCAGCCAGGGTAACTCTGGAAACACCATATATTTT.

The chain employs TRBV30 and TRBJ2-6; no clear D. This CDR3 contains 15 residues. The germline CDR1 and CDR2 sequences are GTSNPN and SVGIG (reference sequence). Trimming shortened V by 4 bases and J by 0 bases, and 10 bases separated the two germline ends. In DNA, the CDR3 is TGTGCCTGGACCCTCTTTAGCTCTGGGGCCAACGTCCTGACTTTC. Amino acids: CAWTLFSSGANVLTF.

V is TRBV11-3 and J is TRBJ2-5; TRBD2 matches at 7 bases. Germline trimming cut 5 bases from V and 4 bases from J; bases unmatched to any gene: 4. Germline CDR1 and CDR2: SGHNT and YENEEA. The CDR3 loop spans 13 amino acids. In DNA form, the CDR3 reads TGTGCCAGCAGCCCGACTAGCCGAGAGACCCAGTACTTC. It yields the protein CASSPTSRETQYF.

This clone is a singleton in its sample. The V gene is TRBV2, the J gene TRBJ2-4, with D tentatively TRBD2 (6 bases). V lost 2 bases and J lost 6, with 17 bases in between. The germline gives CDR1 SNHLY, CDR2 FYNNEI. The CDR3 spans 16 residues. The CDR3 spells CASSERPAREVNIQYF. The CDR3 nucleotides read TGTGCCAGCAGTGAAAGGCCCGCCAGGGAGGTAAACATTCAGTACTTC.

The chain combines TRBV5-1 with TRBJ1-4; TRBD1 matches 7 bases. The CDR3 is made up of 16 amino acids. Germline CDR1 is SGHRS and CDR2 is YFSETQ. V lost 0 bases, J lost 7 bases, and 9 bases stayed unmatched. The CDR3 region is CASSLGQGNVGEKLFF. The CDR3, as DNA: TGCGCCAGCAGCTTGGGACAGGGAAATGTAGGTGAAAAACTGTTTTTT.

V usage is TRBV3-1 (or the pseudogene TRBV3-2) and J usage is TRBJ1-2, with D hard to call. In germline, CDR1 is LGHDT, CDR2 YNNKEL (reference sequence). The CDR3 runs 11 residues. Trimming pared 4 bases from V and 4 bases from J, leaving 4 bases between. This CDR3 is CASSRAYGYTF. The CDR3 region has the DNA TGTGCCAGCAGCCGGGCCTATGGCTACACCTTC.

The chain is built from TRBV18 and TRBJ2-3; D unclear. Trimming shortened V by 3 bases and J by 2 bases, and 3 bases separated the two germline ends. Germline-derived CDR1 and CDR2 are KGHSH and LQKENI. CDR3 length equals 12 residues. In DNA form, the CDR3 reads TGTGCCAGCTCACCCACCACAGATACGCAGTATTTT. Its translation: CASSPTTDTQYF.

This clone was seen only once. This CDR3 fails to terminate in the conserved phenylalanine or tryptophan, so it likely reflects a read error. The chain links TRBV27 to TRBJ1-1; 10 nucleotides line up with TRBD1. Germline values: CDR1 MNHEY, CDR2 SMNVEV (reference sequence). This CDR3 has 15 residues. The junction had 12 bases not matched to a gene; V was cut back by 4 bases and J by 10 bases. CDR3 residues: CASSSMGQGNWGAFL. In DNA form, the CDR3 reads TGTGCCAGCAGTTCAATGGGACAGGGGAACTGGGGAGCTTTCCTT.

The rearrangement joins TRBV6-1 to TRBJ2-1; 8 bases are a match to TRBD1. Unmatched junction bases numbered 14, after V lost 4 bases and J lost 9 bases. The CDR3 consists of 16 residues. Germline V lookup: CDR1 MNHNS, CDR2 SASEGT. The CDR3: CASSGRDRSLPGEQFF. In DNA, the CDR3 is TGTGCCAGCAGTGGCCGGGACAGGTCGTTACCCGGTGAGCAGTTCTTC.

This chain links TRBV7-2 with TRBJ1-2; 8 bases fit TRBD1. CDR3 size: 15 residues. Unmatched junction bases numbered 5, after V lost 1 base and J lost 4 bases. Germline V gives CDR1 SGHTA, CDR2 FQGNSA. CDR3 DNA sequence: TGTGCCAGCAGCTTAGAACAGGGGGGAGTCTATGGCTACACCTTC. It is translated as CASSLEQGGVYGYTF.

The chain carries TRBV3-1 (or the pseudogene TRBV3-2) and TRBJ2-1, with D perhaps matching TRBD2 (6 bases). The CDR3 contains 17 residues. The germline gives CDR1 LGHDT, CDR2 YNNKEL (reference sequence). Trimming took 4 bases from V and 0 from J, leaving 16 bases between them. This chain's CDR3 is CASSRRDSKSSYNEQFF. CDR3 bases: TGTGCCAGCAGCCGCCGGGACTCAAAAAGCTCCTACAATGAGCAGTTCTTC.

The rearrangement links TRBV3-1 (or the pseudogene TRBV3-2) to TRBJ2-7; tentatively, D is TRBD1 (6 bases). The CDR3 runs to 13 residues. Germline V gives CDR1 LGHDT, CDR2 YNNKEL (reference sequence). V was shortened by 4 bases and J by 6 bases, with 13 bases between the two germline ends. The CDR3 nucleotides read TGTGCCAGCAGCCGGATACAGGGACGCGAGCAGTACTTC. Its protein product is CASSRIQGREQYF.

The chain couples TRBV24-1 to TRBJ1-2; no clear D. Germline CDR1 KGHDR, CDR2 SFDVKD. This CDR3 has 16 amino acids. V gave up 5 bases and J gave up 0 bases, with 15 bases separating them. The CDR3 region is CATSALRLIANYGYTF. The DNA of the CDR3 is TGTGCCACCAGTGCCTTAAGACTGATAGCTAACTATGGCTACACCTTC.

By proportion, this clone is medium-sized (0.01 to 0.1%). V gene TRBV6-1 combines with J gene TRBJ2-3; perhaps TRBD1 as D (5 bases). This CDR3 has 13 residues. Germline lookup yields CDR1 MNHNS and CDR2 SASEGT. Trimming left V 3 bases short and J 4 bases short, with 8 bases between. The chain's CDR3 is CASSEGPPDTQYF. The CDR3 bases are TGTGCCAGCAGTGAGGGGCCCCCAGATACGCAGTATTTT.

The V gene is TRBV7-2, the J gene TRBJ2-1; 8 nucleotides match TRBD2. The germline gives CDR1 SGHTA, CDR2 FQGNSA. The junction had 1 base not matched to a gene; V was cut back by 5 bases and J by 1 base. There are 14 residues in the CDR3. CDR3 nucleotide sequence: TGTGCCAGCAGCGCGGGGGGTTCCTACAATGAGCAGTTCTTC. It yields the protein CASSAGGSYNEQFF.

This clone came up a few times. The V and J genes are TRBV6-1 and TRBJ1-2; D possibly corresponds to TRBD1 (6 bases). With 5 bases removed from V and 8 bases from J, the gap between germline ends came to 15 bases. The CDR3 length is 13 residues. Germline-derived CDR1 and CDR2 are MNHNS and SASEGT. DNA for the CDR3: TGTGCCAGCAGTCCCGATCCGAGGGGGGGCTACACCTTC. Translated: CASSPDPRGGYTF.

V usage is TRBV12-3 or TRBV12-4 and J usage is TRBJ1-3; no definite D call. CDR3 size: 13 residues. V lost 7 bases and J 4 bases, leaving 11 bases between the germline ends. This CDR3 reads CASTLNSGNTIYF. The CDR3 nucleotides are TGTGCCAGCACCCTGAACAGCGGAAACACCATATATTTT.

The J gene is TRBJ1-6, the V gene TRBV5-6, with 9 bases matching TRBD1. V trimming: 1 base; J trimming: 9 bases; junction bases outside the gene matches: 5. Germline V CDR1 and CDR2: SGHDT, YYEEEE. This CDR3 spans 15 amino acids. The DNA for the CDR3 is TGTGCCAGCAGCTTGCGGGACAGGGTTGCTTCACCCCTCCACTTT. Translating gives CASSLRDRVASPLHF.

V is TRBV15 and J is TRBJ2-6; 7 bases align to TRBD2. With 10 bases clipped from V and 0 bases from J, the junction kept 9 bases outside the gene matches. This CDR3 region has 16 residues. CDR1 LNHNV and CDR2 YYDKDF come from the germline V gene (reference sequence). The CDR3 DNA follows: TGTGCCAGTTCGAGCGGGGCACGCTCTGGGGCCAACGTCCTGACTTTC. Its protein is CASSSGARSGANVLTF.

The chain joins TRBV7-9 to TRBJ2-3; D ambiguous. The V and J ends lost 1 base and 14 bases respectively, with 16 bases between them. The CDR3 is made up of 13 amino acids. Germline V gene data show CDR1 as SEHNR and CDR2 as FQNEAQ (reference sequence). The CDR3 reads CASSLEAPGRWYF. The CDR3, as DNA: TGTGCCAGCAGCTTAGAGGCTCCGGGCCGGTGGTATTTT.

This clone was detected a few times. The J gene is TRBJ1-1, the V gene TRBV28; 10 positions agree with TRBD1. Per germline, CDR1 MDHEN and CDR2 SYDVKM. The CDR3 is made up of 15 amino acids. V dropped 2 bases and J dropped 6; count of bases not matched to a gene: 6. CDR3 bases: TGTGCCAGCAGTTTACCTCGGACAGGGGGAGCTGAAGCTTTCTTT. Its protein is CASSLPRTGGAEAFF.

This clone was observed once. V gene TRBV6-2 or TRBV6-3 combines with J gene TRBJ2-3; D ambiguous. From germline, CDR1 is MNHEY and CDR2 SVGEGT. The CDR3 is 16 residues long. V shed 1 base and J shed 0 bases, with 11 bases lying between them. The DNA of the CDR3 is TGTGCCAGCAGTTACTATGATACCGCTAGCACAGATACGCAGTATTTT. This codes for CASSYYDTASTDTQYF.

V gene TRBV25-1 combines with J gene TRBJ1-2, with D possibly being TRBD1 (5 bases). V lost 1 base and J 4 bases, leaving 22 bases between the germline ends. Germline loops: CDR1 MGHDK, CDR2 SYGVNS. The CDR3 loop spans 18 amino acids. The CDR3 sequence: CASSESGTLQGRSYGYTF. The CDR3 nucleotides read TGTGCCAGCAGTGAATCCGGGACGCTCCAAGGCCGGAGCTATGGCTACACCTTC.

This clone turned up a few times. The J gene is TRBJ2-2, the V gene TRBV6-5, with 9 positions matching TRBD2. CDR3 length: 14 amino acids. After removal of 6 bases from V and 7 bases from J, the junction contained 6 bases not matched to a gene. Germline V gene lookup returns CDR1 MNHEY and CDR2 SVGAGI. CDR3 sequence: CASRGLAVSGELFF. In nucleotides, the CDR3 is TGTGCCAGCAGGGGACTAGCCGTGAGCGGGGAGCTGTTTTTT.

This clone appeared a few times. The chain employs TRBV16 and TRBJ1-4; D uncertain. There are 16 residues in the CDR3. CDR1 and CDR2 (germline): KGHSY, FQNENV. Deletions cut 4 bases from V and 2 bases from J, with 14 bases between. The CDR3 nucleotides are TGTGCCAGCAGCCCCGGCCTCAGAACCACTAATGAAAAACTGTTTTTT. It specifies CASSPGLRTTNEKLFF.

V is TRBV6-5 and J is TRBJ1-2; 8 positions agree with TRBD1. The V gene's germline CDR1 is MNHEY and CDR2 SVGAGI. The CDR3 covers 11 residues. Losses at the gene ends were 6 bases for V and 7 bases for J; bases not matched to a gene: 1. The CDR3 DNA follows: TGTGCCAGCAGGGGACAGGCTGGCTACACCTTC. Translated: CASRGQAGYTF.

This clone was observed a few times. This chain links TRBV4-2 with TRBJ1-4; 9 nucleotides line up with TRBD1. From germline, CDR1 is LGHNA and CDR2 YNFKEQ. The CDR3 contains 17 residues. The V gene end was trimmed by 1 base and the J gene end by 8 bases; junction bases not matched to a gene: 11. DNA of the CDR3: TGTGCCAGCAGCCAAGTGAGTCCAGGACAGGGGCAGGAAAAACTGTTTTTT. Translated: CASSQVSPGQGQEKLFF.